A selection of T cell receptor beta chains follows, all from one sample in a study of blood T cell repertoires in COVID-19. Profiled with immunoSEQ multiplex PCR; TCRdb holds only in-frame clones, not every one. The sample has some 110,000 clones, around four fifths seen once; the top ten hold less than 9%. Input material: peripheral blood. The receptors come from a man between 65 and 85 years old with active or convalescent COVID-19. CDR3s include the opening cysteine and the closing phenylalanine or tryptophan. D genes are given only for firm matches. Clone size is not always given. Where it is, it says once, few, many or a class for expanded clones.

D	size	V	J	DNA	CDR3
TRBD1	NA	TRBV24-1	TRBJ2-3	TGTGCCACCAGTGATCCCGGGACAGGGGTGAGCACAGATACGCAGTATTTT	CATSDPGTGVSTDTQYF
NA	NA	TRBV19	TRBJ1-4	TGTGCCAGTAGTATAAGGCGGGGGGAGAGTGAAAAACTGTTTTTT	CASSIRRGESEKLFF
TRBD1	once	TRBV5-1	TRBJ1-1	TGCGCCAGCAGCATCGACAGGGTTACTTTCTTT	CASSIDRVTFF
NA	NA	TRBV4-1	TRBJ1-5	TGCGCCAGCAGCCAATTTACAGGAAATCAGCCCCAGCATTTT	CASSQFTGNQPQHF
TRBD1	NA	TRBV10-2	TRBJ2-3	TGCGCCAGCACCGGACAGGACTCGGTCACAGATACGCAGTATTTT	CASTGQDSVTDTQYF
NA	NA	TRBV7-6	TRBJ2-6	TGTGCCAGCAGCCCTGTTCCCTCTGGGGCCAACGTCCTGACTTTC	CASSPVPSGANVLTF
NA	NA	TRBV18	TRBJ2-7	TGTGCCAGCTCACCTTCGGCGGGGCCAGGCTCCTACGAGCAGTACTTC	CASSPSAGPGSYEQYF
TRBD2	once	TRBV7-2	TRBJ2-7	TGTGCCAGCAGCTTTCAAAGCGGGACCTACGAGCAGTACTTC	CASSFQSGTYEQYF
NA	once	TRBV7-9	TRBJ2-7	TGTGCCAGCTATGGGGGCGTAGGAAGGGCCTACGAGCAGTACTTC	CASYGGVGRAYEQYF
TRBD1	many	TRBV25-1	TRBJ1-1	TGTGCCAGCACCTTTACAGGGGGCACTGAAGCTTTCTTT	CASTFTGGTEAFF
TRBD1	NA	TRBV11-3	TRBJ2-7	TGTGCCAGCAGCCGCACCGGGACAGGTCGTCTCGAGCAGTACTTC	CASSRTGTGRLEQYF
NA	NA	TRBV9	TRBJ1-1	TGTGCCAGCAGCGTAGGGGCCCTACGGAACACTGAAGCTTTCTTT	CASSVGALRNTEAFF
NA	NA	TRBV21-1	TRBJ2-2	TGTGCCATACAGAAGGGGATAGGAACCGGGGAGCTGTTTTTT	CAIQKGIGTGELFF
TRBD1	NA	TRBV28	TRBJ1-4	TGTGCCGGACAGGGAAGGAGTGAAAAACTGTTTTTT	CAGQGRSEKLFF